One sample yielded the 15 T cell receptor beta chains listed below, sequenced in a study of blood T cell repertoires in COVID-19. The repertoire was sequenced with immunoSEQ multiplex PCR; TCRdb's copy has only in-frame clones and lacks some. The sample comprises roughly 250,000 clones, around 86% of which are singletons, and 9.5% to 15% rests with the top ten. Sequenced input: peripheral blood. The receptors stem from a woman aged 55-69 years with active or convalescent COVID-19.

This clone was counted between two and nine times. The gene calls are TRBV11-3 and TRBJ2-3, with a weak D call TRBD2 (5 bases). The CDR3 totals 14 residues. Germline CDR1 reads SGHNT; CDR2 reads YENEEA. V was trimmed by 9 bases and J by 2 bases, leaving 15 bases between them. The CDR3 here is CARFPEGITDTQYF. CDR3 nucleotide sequence: TGTGCCAGATTCCCAGAGGGAATCACAGATACGCAGTATTTT. Full variable domain (remainder filled in from reference TRBV11-3 and TRBJ2-3): EAGVVQSPRYKIIEKKQPVAFWCNPISGHNTLYWYLQNLGQGPELLIRYENEEAVDDSQLPKDRFSAERLKGVDSTLKIQPAELGDSAVYLCARFPEGITDTQYFGPGTRLTVL.

This clone was detected once. The chain carries TRBV7-9 and TRBJ1-6, with a possible D match to TRBD1 (6 bases). V lost 5 bases and J 8 bases, leaving 13 bases between the germline ends. Germline V gene lookup returns CDR1 SEHNR and CDR2 FQNEAQ (reference sequence). The CDR3 has 14 amino acids. The CDR3 here is CASSPQGGDSPLHF. CDR3 coding DNA: TGTGCCAGCAGCCCACAGGGCGGTGATTCACCCCTCCACTTT.

This rearrangement joins TRBV7-6 to TRBJ1-4, with D perhaps TRBD1 (6 bases). V lost 0 bases to trimming and J lost 8 bases, with 13 bases between them. From germline, CDR1 is SGHVS and CDR2 FNYEAQ. CDR3 length: 15 residues. This chain's CDR3 is CASSLASGVGEKLFF. The CDR3 nucleotides read TGTGCCAGCAGCTTAGCTTCAGGGGTGGGAGAAAAACTGTTTTTT.

V usage is TRBV5-1 and J usage is TRBJ1-2; D uncertain. The CDR3 runs 14 residues. Germline CDR1 reads SGHRS; CDR2 reads YFSETQ. The V and J ends lost 4 bases and 0 bases respectively, with 10 bases between them. CDR3 in amino acids: CASSLDSANYGYTF. CDR3 in DNA: TGCGCCAGCAGCCTAGACTCAGCTAACTATGGCTACACCTTC.

The chain is built from TRBV3-1 (or the pseudogene TRBV3-2) and TRBJ2-3; no reliable D call. Germline V gene lookup returns CDR1 LGHDT and CDR2 YNNKEL (reference sequence). Trimming took off 4 bases at V and 0 bases at J, with 8 bases between the two ends. The CDR3 consists of 14 residues. The CDR3 loop is CASSLTGSTDTQYF. CDR3 DNA: TGTGCCAGCAGCCTGACTGGAAGCACAGATACGCAGTATTTT.

The table lists this clone with a few counts. V gene TRBV7-3 combines with J gene TRBJ2-3; TRBD2 matches at 8 bases. Trimming took 1 base from V and 0 from J; bases not matched to a gene: 9. The length of the CDR3 is 18 residues. CDR1 SGHTA and CDR2 FQGTGA come from the germline V gene. CDR3 bases: TGTGCCAGCAGCTTAAGACCCGCGACTAGCGCAAGCACAGATACGCAGTATTTT. Translation: CASSLRPATSASTDTQYF.

The chain couples TRBV20-1 to TRBJ2-3; D is unresolved. The CDR3 covers 10 residues. The V and J ends lost 0 bases and 11 bases respectively, with 6 bases between them. The germline gives CDR1 DFQATT, CDR2 SNEGSKA (reference sequence). CDR3 nucleotide sequence: TGCAGTGCTAGAGATCTCGGGCAGTATTTT. Translation: CSARDLGQYF.

The chain employs TRBV5-6 and TRBJ2-5; perhaps TRBD1 as D (6 bases). The germline V gene encodes CDR1 SGHDT and CDR2 YYEEEE. V was cut by 3 bases and J by 2 bases, with 11 bases left in between. This CDR3 is built from 14 residues. CDR3 sequence (DNA): TGTGCCAGCAGCTACGGGACACCTCAAGAGACCCAGTACTTC. As protein: CASSYGTPQETQYF.

The V gene is TRBV2, the J gene TRBJ2-1, with a weak D call TRBD1 (6 bases). There are 14 residues in the CDR3. V dropped 7 bases and J dropped 6 bases, with 16 bases sitting between them. In germline, CDR1 is SNHLY, CDR2 FYNNEI. CDR3 sequence: CASNQGQTINEQFF. CDR3 bases: TGTGCCAGCAACCAAGGACAGACAATCAATGAGCAGTTCTTC.

This clone was seen only a few times. The V gene is TRBV9, the J gene TRBJ1-2; TRBD1 matches 7 bases. Germline-derived CDR1 and CDR2 are SGDLS and YYNGEE. The CDR3 runs to 13 residues. Trimming removed 6 bases from V and 4 bases from J; junction bases left unmatched: 6. CDR3 DNA: TGTGCCAGCACCCAGGGACAGAGCTATGGCTACACCTTC. Its translation is CASTQGQSYGYTF.

This chain joins TRBV19 and TRBJ1-5; D is unresolved. V shed 7 bases and J shed 11 bases, with 18 bases lying between them. The V gene's germline CDR1 is LNHDA and CDR2 SQIVND (reference sequence). CDR3 length: 13 amino acids. The CDR3 reads CASMGRSTMAQHF. The CDR3 nucleotides are TGTGCCAGTATGGGGAGGTCCACCATGGCCCAGCATTTT.

J is TRBJ1-2 and V is TRBV15; TRBD1 matches at 9 bases. J gave up 8 bases and V 3 bases, and 7 bases lay outside the gene matches. Germline V CDR1 and CDR2: LNHNV, YYDKDF (reference sequence). This CDR3 region has 14 residues. The DNA for the CDR3 is TGTGCCACCAGCAGGCACCGGACAGGGGAAGGCTACACCTTC. This sequence encodes CATSRHRTGEGYTF.

The chain combines TRBV29-1 with TRBJ2-1; no reliable D call. The germline V gene encodes CDR1 SQVTM and CDR2 ANQGSEA. Trimming pared 6 bases from V and 6 bases from J, leaving 9 bases between. The CDR3 has 11 residues. The CDR3 DNA sequence: TGCAGCGTCTCCGACACCAATGAGCAGTTCTTC. Translated, it gives CSVSDTNEQFF.

This clone was counted once. CDR3 sequence: CATSDPLRDEQFF. In DNA form, the CDR3 reads TGTGCCACCAGTGATCCCCTCCGGGATGAGCAGTTCTTC. This chain connects TRBV24-1 to TRBJ2-1, with D uncertain. The ends were cut back, 3 bases at V and 8 bases at J, with 10 bases in the middle. Germline-derived CDR1 and CDR2 are KGHDR and SFDVKD. This CDR3 is built from 13 residues.

In nucleotides, the CDR3 is TGTGCCAGCAGTTCCTTTAGGAACACTGAAGCTTTCTTT. Translated, it gives CASSSFRNTEAFF. V gene TRBV27 combines with J gene TRBJ1-1; no clear D gene. Trimming stripped 4 bases from V and 1 base from J, with 7 bases between. This CDR3 region has 13 residues. Germline values: CDR1 MNHEY, CDR2 SMNVEV (reference sequence).